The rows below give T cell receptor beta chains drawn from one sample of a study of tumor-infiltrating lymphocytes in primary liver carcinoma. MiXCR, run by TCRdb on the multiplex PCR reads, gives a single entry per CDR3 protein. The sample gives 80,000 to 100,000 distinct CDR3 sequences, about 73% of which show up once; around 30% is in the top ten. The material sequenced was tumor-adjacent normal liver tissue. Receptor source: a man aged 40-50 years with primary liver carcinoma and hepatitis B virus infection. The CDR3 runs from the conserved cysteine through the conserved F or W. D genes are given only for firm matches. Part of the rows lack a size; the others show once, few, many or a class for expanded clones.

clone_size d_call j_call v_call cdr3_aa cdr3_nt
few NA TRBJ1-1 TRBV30 CAWGTQTEAFF TGTGCCTGGGGGACTCAGACTGAAGCTTTCTTT
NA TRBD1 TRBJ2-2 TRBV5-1 CASSYRTGLNTGELFF TGCGCCAGCAGCTACCGGACAGGCCTTAACACCGGGGAGCTGTTTTTT
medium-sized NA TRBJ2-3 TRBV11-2 CASSAWADTQYF TGTGCCAGCAGCGCTTGGGCAGATACGCAGTATTTT
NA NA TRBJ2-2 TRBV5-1 CAISGQPNTGELFF TGCGCCATCAGCGGCCAGCCAAACACCGGGGAGCTGTTTTTT
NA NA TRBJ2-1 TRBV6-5 CASPDSYNEQFF TGCGCCAGCCCGGACTCCTACAATGAGCAGTTCTTC
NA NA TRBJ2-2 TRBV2 CASSDRRSATGELFF TGTGCCAGCAGTGACAGGAGAAGTGCCACCGGGGAGCTGTTTTTT
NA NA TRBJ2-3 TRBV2 CASSGGICTDTQYF TGTGCCAGCAGTGGAGGAATTTGCACAGATACGCAGTATTTT
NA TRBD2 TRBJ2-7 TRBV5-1 CASSLTAGGYEQYF TGCGCCAGCAGCTTGACAGCGGGAGGCTACGAGCAGTACTTC
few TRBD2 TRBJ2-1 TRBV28 CASSLDLAGLSSYNEQFF TGTGCCAGCAGTTTGGATCTAGCGGGGTTGAGCTCCTACAATGAGCAGTTCTTC
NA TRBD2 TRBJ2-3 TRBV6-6 CASSYSRPLLAGHTDMQYF TGTGCAAGCAGTTACTCTCGCCCCCTACTAGCGGGCCACACAGATATGCAGTATTTT
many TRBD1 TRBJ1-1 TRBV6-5 CASSSLRRGLSEAFF TGTGCCAGCAGTTCCCTCCGAAGGGGGCTTAGTGAAGCTTTCTTT